Below are 26 T cell receptor beta chains sequenced from a single sample in a study of robustness of blood B and T cell sequencing. TCR beta repertoires were quantified from mRNA rather than genomic DNA. The cDNA carried a universal priming site added by a 5' template-switch oligo. Each cDNA molecule was tagged by a 12-nucleotide random UMI. TCRdb re-called the PCR reads through MiXCR, storing one row per CDR3 protein. The sample lists about 1,600 distinct CDR3 sequences, 50% to 70% seen once, with roughly two fifths in the top ten. Material: peripheral blood. The receptors derive from a human donor in good health.

The genes are TRBV5-1 and TRBJ2-1; maybe TRBD1 (6 bases). The CDR3 is 15 residues long. The germline V and J ends were trimmed by 4 bases and 5 bases, with 16 bases remaining between them. Germline CDR1 reads SGHRS; CDR2 reads YFSETQ. The CDR3 bases are TGCGCCAGCAGCCCCTCCCCCAACAGGGACAATGAGCAGTTCTTC. It is translated as CASSPSPNRDNEQFF.

The J gene is TRBJ1-2, the V gene TRBV12-3 or TRBV12-4, with 9 bases that match TRBD1. CDR3 length: 14 residues. The V and J ends lost 5 bases and 6 bases, in that order; junction bases with no gene match: 7. CDR3 in DNA: TGTGCCAGCAGTACAGGGGGCGAGAGAGATGGCTACACCTTC. This codes for CASSTGGERDGYTF.

This clonotype showed up just once. This rearrangement joins TRBV11-1 to TRBJ2-7; the match to TRBD1 covers 7 bases. From germline, CDR1 is SGHAT and CDR2 FQDESV (reference sequence). V gave up 3 bases and J gave up 1 base; unmatched junction bases: 9. The CDR3 covers 16 residues. CDR3 protein: CASSLGPTTGSYEQYF. As DNA, the CDR3 is TGTGCCAGCAGCTTGGGGCCTACGACAGGGTCCTACGAGCAGTACTTC.

The chain combines TRBV6-1 with TRBJ2-3; 15 bases are shared with TRBD2. CDR3 length: 18 residues. J gave up 1 base and V 9 bases, and 11 bases lay outside the gene matches. Germline V lookup: CDR1 MNHNS, CDR2 SASEGT. The CDR3 reads CASVTGLAGGPRTDTQYF. The CDR3, as DNA: TGTGCCAGTGTCACTGGACTAGCGGGGGGGCCGCGCACAGATACGCAGTATTTT.

The chain recombines TRBV18 with TRBJ1-5; possibly TRBD1 for D (5 bases). From germline, CDR1 is KGHSH and CDR2 LQKENI. The CDR3 extends over 13 amino acids. Deletions cut 3 bases from V and 4 bases from J, with 7 bases between. The CDR3 protein is CASSPDRNQPQHF. The CDR3 DNA sequence: TGTGCCAGCTCACCCGACAGAAATCAGCCCCAGCATTTT.

This clonotype is large in the sample. The rearrangement uses TRBV10-3 and TRBJ1-2; D is undetermined. Trimming pared 2 bases from V and 6 bases from J, leaving 10 bases between. From germline, CDR1 is ENHRY and CDR2 SYGVKD. The CDR3 runs to 13 residues. CDR3 sequence: CAISEREVDGYTF. CDR3 DNA: TGTGCCATCAGTGAGAGGGAGGTTGATGGCTACACCTTC.

Judged by abundance, this clonotype is large. The chain couples TRBV23-1 to TRBJ1-1; D is ambiguous. TRBV23-1 is reported as an ORF; its role is uncertain. CDR3 length equals 21 residues. Trimming took off 4 bases at V and 1 base at J, with 31 bases between the two ends. The CDR3 DNA is TGCGCCAGCAGTCGGAATCCAGCCTCCGGCCACGGGAGTAGAGAGAACACTGAAGCTTTCTTT. It specifies CASSRNPASGHGSRENTEAFF.

The V and J genes are TRBV30 and TRBJ2-7; TRBD1 matches 8 bases. Germline loops: CDR1 GTSNPN, CDR2 SVGIG (reference sequence). The CDR3 has 14 residues. The trim removed 3 bases at V and 1 base at J, leaving 5 bases unmatched. The DNA of the CDR3 is TGTGCCTGGAGCGCCGACAGGGGTTCCTACGAGCAGTACTTC. Encoded protein: CAWSADRGSYEQYF.

This clonotype was observed a handful of times. This chain uses TRBV3-1 with TRBJ2-3; 14 bases line up with TRBD2. Trimming removed 4 bases from V and 3 bases from J; junction bases left unmatched: 3. The CDR3 is 16 residues long. CDR1 and CDR2 (germline): LGHDT, YNNKEL (reference sequence). The DNA for the CDR3 is TGTGCCAGCAGCCGAAGACTAGCGGGGGGGACAGATACGCAGTATTTT. Translating gives CASSRRLAGGTDTQYF.

The CDR3 loop reads CAISESLIAETYEQYF. CDR3 coding DNA: TGTGCCATCAGTGAGTCGTTAATAGCGGAGACCTACGAGCAGTACTTC. The chain links TRBV10-3 to TRBJ2-7; the D gene is possibly TRBD2 (6 bases). Germline V gene sequence: CDR1 ENHRY, CDR2 SYGVKD. V was trimmed by 0 bases and J by 2 bases, leaving 14 bases between them. This CDR3 is 16 amino acids long.

The chain is built from TRBV11-3 and TRBJ2-3; tentative D call: TRBD2 (5 bases). Deletions cut 1 base from V and 3 bases from J, with 11 bases between. The CDR3 covers 15 residues. Germline V gene data show CDR1 as SGHNT and CDR2 as YENEEA. DNA for the CDR3: TGTGCCAGCAGCTTAGCATCTACTAGGACAGATACGCAGTATTTT. This codes for CASSLASTRTDTQYF.

This clonotype was observed a few times. V and J are TRBV5-6 and TRBJ2-7; 8 positions agree with TRBD1. Germline lookup yields CDR1 SGHDT and CDR2 YYEEEE. The CDR3 is 14 amino acids. Trimming at V came to 4 bases and at J to 3 bases, leaving 6 bases not matched to a gene. The chain's CDR3 is CASSHRTGNYEQYF. The DNA of the CDR3 is TGTGCCAGCAGCCACCGGACAGGGAACTACGAGCAGTACTTC.

The chain carries TRBV30 and TRBJ2-1; D is unclear. Germline V gene sequence: CDR1 GTSNPN, CDR2 SVGIG (reference sequence). This CDR3 is built from 12 residues. Between the trimmed V and J ends, which lost 2 bases and 9 bases, there was a span of 11 bases. The CDR3 sequence is CAWSPLGVEQFF. The CDR3 coding sequence is TGTGCCTGGAGTCCCCTGGGCGTTGAGCAGTTCTTC.

This clonotype was recorded a few times. The J gene is TRBJ2-2, the V gene TRBV2, with D unresolved. This CDR3 comprises 18 residues. From germline, CDR1 is SNHLY and CDR2 FYNNEI. The V end lost 1 base, the J end lost 0 bases, and 15 bases lay between the germline ends. CDR3 DNA sequence: TGTGCCAGCAGTGAAGGTCACAACCTAGATCCGAACACCGGGGAGCTGTTTTTT. This gives the protein CASSEGHNLDPNTGELFF.

The J gene is TRBJ1-2, the V gene TRBV30; D uncertain. CDR3 length: 13 residues. V lost 2 bases and J 6 bases, leaving 13 bases between the germline ends. Germline V gene lookup returns CDR1 GTSNPN and CDR2 SVGIG (reference sequence). CDR3 loop: CAWSWVLEDGYTF. The CDR3 DNA follows: TGTGCCTGGAGTTGGGTCCTGGAGGATGGCTACACCTTC.

This sequence joins TRBV7-9 and TRBJ2-3; 7 bases agree with TRBD2. CDR3 length: 18 amino acids. The V gene's germline CDR1 is SEHNR and CDR2 FQNEAQ (reference sequence). J gave up 4 bases and V 2 bases, and 15 bases lay outside the gene matches. CDR3 DNA sequence: TGTGCCAGCAGCTTACGGGATCTGGGAGCGGGGATCTCAGATACGCAGTATTTT. Protein product: CASSLRDLGAGISDTQYF.

This clonotype has just one count. The CDR3 protein is CATSPGTGVTEAFF. For the CDR3, the DNA is TGTGCCACCAGCCCCGGGACAGGGGTCACTGAAGCTTTCTTT. The gene calls are TRBV15 and TRBJ1-1; TRBD1 matches at 10 bases. V shed 5 bases and J 4 bases; nucleotides not matched to a gene: 4. The CDR3 covers 14 residues. Per the germline V gene, CDR1 is LNHNV and CDR2 is YYDKDF (reference sequence).

The V and J genes are TRBV10-3 and TRBJ1-5; D possibly corresponds to TRBD1 (5 bases). The CDR3 spans 15 residues. Germline V CDR1 and CDR2: ENHRY, SYGVKD. V lost 0 bases, J lost 7 bases, and 13 bases lay in between. CDR3 amino acids: CAISESGRGSQPQHF. The DNA of the CDR3 is TGTGCCATCAGTGAGTCGGGTAGGGGTAGCCAGCCCCAGCATTTT.

J is TRBJ2-3 and V is TRBV20-1; no reliable D call. Germline loops: CDR1 DFQATT, CDR2 SNEGSKA (reference sequence). CDR3 length: 13 residues. Trimming removed 0 bases at V and 2 bases at J, with 6 bases between. This CDR3 reads CSARDGYTDTQYF. The CDR3 region has the DNA TGCAGTGCTAGAGACGGATACACAGATACGCAGTATTTT.

DNA for the CDR3: TGCAGTGCTAGAGGGAGCCCCCCGATGAGGAACACTGAAGCTTTCTTT. Its translation: CSARGSPPMRNTEAFF. The V gene is TRBV20-1, the J gene TRBJ1-1, with D hard to call. CDR3 length: 16 residues. Germline assignment: CDR1 DFQATT and CDR2 SNEGSKA (reference sequence). V was shortened by 1 base and J by 1 base, with 16 bases between the two germline ends.

The CDR3 loop is CSVNQKNTEAFF. The CDR3 DNA is TGCAGCGTGAACCAAAAGAACACTGAAGCTTTCTTT. The rearrangement links TRBV29-1 to TRBJ1-1; D remains ambiguous. V was trimmed by 6 bases and J by 1 base, leaving 9 bases between them. The CDR3 has 12 amino acids. Germline values: CDR1 SQVTM, CDR2 ANQGSEA.

This chain links TRBV10-1 with TRBJ1-3; 8 bases agree with TRBD1. Germline V gene lookup returns CDR1 WNHNN and CDR2 SYGVQD (reference sequence). J was trimmed by 5 bases and V by 3 bases; bases with no gene match: 3. The CDR3 sequence is 14 residues long. CDR3 bases: TGCGCCAGCAGTGACCAGGGGGCTCGAAACACCATATATTTT. This codes for CASSDQGARNTIYF.

This rearrangement joins TRBV2 to TRBJ1-2, with D uncertain. The germline gives CDR1 SNHLY, CDR2 FYNNEI. V was trimmed by 2 bases and J by 5 bases, leaving 3 bases between them. This CDR3 is built from 11 residues. The CDR3 coding sequence is TGTGCCAGCAGTGAACATTATGGCTACACCTTC. Amino acid sequence: CASSEHYGYTF.

V and J are TRBV20-1 and TRBJ2-7; D is perhaps TRBD1 (6 bases). CDR3 length: 14 residues. V was shortened by 0 bases and J by 7 bases, with 16 bases between the two germline ends. Per the germline V gene, CDR1 is DFQATT and CDR2 is SNEGSKA (reference sequence). The CDR3 DNA sequence: TGCAGTGCTAGAGAGGCAGGGGATTATTCTGAGCAGTACTTC. Its translation: CSAREAGDYSEQYF.

This clonotype was seen a handful of times. The chain carries TRBV30 and TRBJ1-2; the D is unclear. The CDR3 runs to 13 residues. The V end was cut by 0 bases, the J end by 3 bases, with 8 bases between. CDR1 and CDR2 from the germline V gene are GTSNPN and SVGIG (reference sequence). Here the CDR3 reads CAWSVRVYYGYTF. As DNA, the CDR3 is TGTGCCTGGAGTGTAAGGGTTTACTATGGCTACACCTTC.

The chain couples TRBV6-5 to TRBJ2-1, with TRBD2 as a possible D gene (5 bases). CDR1 and CDR2 from the germline V gene are MNHEY and SVGAGI. The CDR3 is made up of 13 amino acids. Trimming took 3 bases from V and 7 from J, leaving 10 bases between them. CDR3 region: CASSYGLKNEQFF. The CDR3, as DNA: TGTGCCAGCAGTTATGGACTGAAAAATGAGCAGTTCTTC.